The sequence of this T cell receptor beta chain was determined in a study of chemoradiotherapy in HPV16-positive cancers. Study-wide findings and caveats: Candidate HPV-specific clones and E7-related TCR motifs grew in tumor during treatment.

Looked up from germline, CDR1 is SGHAT and CDR2 is FQNNGV. The CDR3 consists of 14 residues. With respect to this clone: The antigen is undetermined.

Profiled with immunoSEQ multiplex PCR; TCRdb holds only in-frame clones, not every one. The data show roughly 910 clones, more than 75% seen once. The specimen was tumor tissue, collected from a patient who underwent chemoradiotherapy. The receptor's source is a human donor with HPV-associated anogenital cancer. This chain links TRBV11-2 with TRBJ2-5; D is undetermined. The DNA end lines up better with TRBJ2-7; the J call may be wrong. The DNA of the CDR3 is TGTGCCAGCAGCTTAGGGGCAGACTCCTACGAGCAGTACTTC. This translates into CASSLGADSYEQYF.